A single sample gave rise to the 27 T cell receptor beta chains below, sequenced in a study of shared clonotypes between healthy human individuals. Some clones are missing from TCRdb's copy, which holds only in-frame ones; the method was immunoSEQ multiplex PCR. Of millions of clones detected, roughly nine tenths appear once; the ten largest clones hold over 0.12%. Sequences were obtained from naive CD4+ T cells sorted from blood. Subset reported: CD45RA+ positively selected. These receptors were obtained from a man between 18 and 35 years old in good health.

The chain couples TRBV6-5 to TRBJ2-5, with D possibly matching TRBD2 (6 bases). Germline loops: CDR1 MNHEY, CDR2 SVGAGI. This CDR3 is 15 amino acids long. V was clipped by 6 bases and J by 6 bases, with 20 bases between them. The CDR3 here is CASSRAGAGGKTQYF. The CDR3 nucleotides read TGTGCCAGCAGCCGGGCCGGGGCCGGCGGGAAGACCCAGTACTTC.

This chain uses TRBV10-3 with TRBJ1-2; 8 bases map to TRBD1. Germline V lookup: CDR1 ENHRY, CDR2 SYGVKD. The CDR3 contains 14 residues. The trim removed 7 bases at V and 2 bases at J, leaving 6 bases unmatched. The CDR3 loop is CAINGQGRNYGYTF. The DNA of the CDR3 is TGTGCCATCAACGGACAGGGACGAAACTATGGCTACACCTTC.

As DNA, the CDR3 is TGTGCCAGCAGCTTAAATCAAATCGTAGTACAAGAGACCCAGTACTTC. It codes for CASSLNQIVVQETQYF. The rearrangement uses TRBV7-2 and TRBJ2-5, with unresolved D. The CDR3 loop spans 16 amino acids. Trimming stripped 2 bases from V and 2 bases from J, with 15 bases between. Germline V CDR1 and CDR2: SGHTA, FQGNSA.

In this sample, this clone turned up a few times. In DNA form, the CDR3 reads TGTGCCTGGGGCGGGTCCCCGAACACTGAAGCTTTCTTT. This gives the protein CAWGGSPNTEAFF. V and J are TRBV30 and TRBJ1-1, with no clear D. CDR1 GTSNPN and CDR2 SVGIG come from the germline V gene (reference sequence). Trimming pared 5 bases from V and 1 base from J, leaving 11 bases between. The length of the CDR3 is 13 residues.

The chain links TRBV11-3 to TRBJ2-2; D could derive from TRBD1 or TRBD2 (5 bases each). V dropped 5 bases and J dropped 1 base, with 14 bases sitting between them. CDR3 size: 16 residues. Germline V gene data show CDR1 as SGHNT and CDR2 as YENEEA. The CDR3 here is CASSNYGTGNTGELFF. The CDR3 DNA is TGTGCCAGCAGCAATTACGGGACGGGGAACACCGGGGAGCTGTTTTTT.

This chain uses TRBV27 with TRBJ2-3, with 9 positions matching TRBD2. This CDR3 region has 18 residues. Trimming removed 2 bases from V and 0 bases from J; junction bases left unmatched: 9. In germline, CDR1 is MNHEY, CDR2 SMNVEV (reference sequence). CDR3 DNA: TGTGCCAGCAGTTTAACGGGGCGGGGGGGTTCTAGCACAGATACGCAGTATTTT. Translation: CASSLTGRGGSSTDTQYF.

This chain connects TRBV2 to TRBJ2-7; the D gene is possibly TRBD2 (6 bases). The CDR3 extends over 13 amino acids. Germline V gives CDR1 SNHLY, CDR2 FYNNEI. The V gene lost 7 bases and the J gene lost 3 bases, with 13 bases spanning the gap. CDR3 sequence reads: CASIGQEGYEQYF. CDR3 DNA sequence: TGTGCCAGCATCGGGCAGGAGGGCTACGAGCAGTACTTC.

V gene TRBV7-2 combines with J gene TRBJ2-7, with D tentatively TRBD2 (6 bases). The V and J ends lost 6 bases and 7 bases respectively, with 22 bases between them. The CDR3 has 15 amino acids. Germline V lookup: CDR1 SGHTA, CDR2 FQGNSA. CDR3 DNA sequence: TGTGCCAGCAGTTCGCTCCGGGACTCAACGGGGGAGCAGTACTTC. Translated, it gives CASSSLRDSTGEQYF.

Concerning this clone: The sample carries other DNA sequences with the same CDR3. The rearrangement uses TRBV29-1 and TRBJ2-3; no clear D gene. From germline, CDR1 is SQVTM and CDR2 ANQGSEA. Trimming stripped 6 bases from V and 1 base from J, with 8 bases between. There are 12 residues in the CDR3. The CDR3 nucleotides read TGCAGCGTCGTAGACGGCACAGATACGCAGTATTTT. It translates to CSVVDGTDTQYF.

The V gene is TRBV5-6, the J gene TRBJ2-5; D ambiguous. V dropped 5 bases and J dropped 5 bases, with 13 bases sitting between them. Germline assignment: CDR1 SGHDT and CDR2 YYEEEE. The CDR3 totals 13 residues. CDR3 nucleotide sequence: TGTGCCAGCAGGCCCCGGAGCAGGGAGACCCAGTACTTC. Translating gives CASRPRSRETQYF.

The CDR3 sequence: CASSPTSGGTDTQYF. DNA of the CDR3: TGTGCCAGCAGCCCGACTAGCGGGGGCACAGATACGCAGTATTTT. J is TRBJ2-3 and V is TRBV7-9; 11 nucleotides agree with TRBD2. Losses at the gene ends were 5 bases for V and 1 base for J; bases not matched to a gene: 2. CDR3 size: 15 residues. Germline assignment: CDR1 SEHNR and CDR2 FQNEAQ (reference sequence).

The CDR3 region has the DNA TGTGCCAGCAGCTTGAGACTAGCGGGGGGTGGCATGGAGACCCAGTACTTC. Its translation is CASSLRLAGGGMETQYF. This sequence joins TRBV5-4 and TRBJ2-5; 13 nucleotides align to TRBD2. CDR1 is SGHNT, CDR2 YYREEE, per germline (reference sequence). CDR3 size: 17 residues. The V segment lost 1 base and the J segment 5 bases; nucleotides outside the gene matches: 8. Full variable domain (rest looked up from reference TRBV5-4 and TRBJ2-5): ETGVTQSPTHLIKTRGQQVTLRCSSQSGHNTVSWYQQALGQGPQFIFQYYREEENGRGNFPPRFSGLQFPNYSSELNVNALELDDSALYLCASSLRLAGGGMETQYFGPGTRLLVL.

This chain links TRBV18 with TRBJ2-3, with D hard to call. V was cut by 3 bases and J by 2 bases, with 12 bases left in between. The length of the CDR3 is 15 residues. Germline CDR1 KGHSH, CDR2 LQKENI. The CDR3 loop is CASSPTLGFTDTQYF. The CDR3 DNA sequence: TGTGCCAGCTCACCCACTCTAGGGTTCACAGATACGCAGTATTTT.

The genes are TRBV5-4 and TRBJ1-2; D remains unclear. The V gene's germline CDR1 is SGHNT and CDR2 YYREEE (reference sequence). The CDR3 is 15 amino acids. The V and J ends lost 3 bases and 0 bases respectively, with 12 bases between them. This CDR3 is CASSSKRESNYGYTF. Here the CDR3 DNA reads TGTGCCAGCAGCTCGAAAAGGGAATCTAACTATGGCTACACCTTC.

The chain employs TRBV25-1 and TRBJ2-5; tentatively, D is TRBD2 (6 bases). The germline V gene encodes CDR1 MGHDK and CDR2 SYGVNS. V gave up 2 bases and J gave up 5 bases, with 15 bases separating them. The CDR3 has 15 amino acids. CDR3 sequence: CASSEIAGGGETQYF. The CDR3 DNA reads as TGTGCCAGCAGTGAAATCGCAGGTGGAGGGGAGACCCAGTACTTC.

The V call is TRBV5-6, the J call TRBJ1-5; D is uncertain. V was clipped by 1 base and J by 0 bases, with 8 bases between them. Germline lookup yields CDR1 SGHDT and CDR2 YYEEEE. This CDR3 is 15 amino acids long. CDR3 region: CASSLSFSSNQPQHF. CDR3 DNA sequence: TGTGCCAGCAGCTTGAGTTTCAGTAGCAATCAGCCCCAGCATTTT.

The V call is TRBV6-5, the J call TRBJ2-7, with D maybe TRBD1 (6 bases). Germline CDR1 MNHEY, CDR2 SVGAGI. The CDR3 covers 11 residues. Between the trimmed V and J ends, which lost 8 bases and 3 bases, there was a span of 8 bases. The CDR3 here is CASRTVYEQYF. DNA of the CDR3: TGTGCCAGCCGGACAGTCTACGAGCAGTACTTC.

The V and J genes are TRBV5-1 and TRBJ2-7; tentative D call: TRBD1 (6 bases). Per the germline V gene, CDR1 is SGHRS and CDR2 is YFSETQ. The V end lost 1 base, the J end lost 2 bases, and 13 bases lay between the germline ends. The CDR3 totals 15 residues. CDR3 sequence: CASSLSAGAPYEQYF. The CDR3 DNA reads as TGCGCCAGCAGCTTGTCGGCAGGGGCCCCCTACGAGCAGTACTTC.

The rearrangement uses TRBV9 and TRBJ2-1; no reliable D call. The CDR3 spans 12 residues. Germline CDR1 is SGDLS and CDR2 is YYNGEE. V lost 5 bases and J lost 6, with 9 bases in between. CDR3 DNA: TGTGCCAGCAGTCGTATGGGCAATGAGCAGTTCTTC. Amino acid sequence: CASSRMGNEQFF.

The rearrangement links TRBV29-1 to TRBJ2-3, with 8 nucleotides matching TRBD2. CDR1 SQVTM and CDR2 ANQGSEA come from the germline V gene. CDR3 length: 14 residues. Losses at the gene ends were 1 base for V and 3 bases for J; bases not matched to a gene: 3. The CDR3 DNA sequence: TGCAGCGTTGAAGCGGGAGGGCCTACAGATACGCAGTATTTT. Translation gives CSVEAGGPTDTQYF.

The V gene is TRBV11-2, the J gene TRBJ2-2; TRBD1 might be the D (6 bases). In germline, CDR1 is SGHAT, CDR2 FQNNGV. The CDR3 is 15 amino acids. Trimming cost V 5 bases and J 6 bases, with 16 bases left between them. The CDR3: CASSPGHGKSGELFF. The CDR3 coding sequence is TGTGCCAGCAGCCCGGGACACGGCAAATCCGGGGAGCTGTTTTTT.

Only a few counts were recorded for this clone. The genes are TRBV5-1 and TRBJ1-2, with TRBD1 as a possible D gene (5 bases). Germline V CDR1 and CDR2: SGHRS, YFSETQ. CDR3 length equals 13 residues. The ends were cut back, 6 bases at V and 5 bases at J, with 14 bases in the middle. The CDR3 is CASTPDSTYGYTF. CDR3 DNA: TGCGCCAGCACCCCTGACAGCACTTATGGCTACACCTTC.

This chain uses TRBV10-3 with TRBJ1-6, with 7 bases that match TRBD1. Looked up from germline, CDR1 is ENHRY and CDR2 is SYGVKD. Losses at the gene ends were 10 bases for V and 6 bases for J; bases not matched to a gene: 15. The CDR3 is 16 residues long. CDR3 nucleotides: TGTGCCACCGGACCCCTAACAGGGGCCTCTAATTCACCCCTCCACTTT. Encoded protein: CATGPLTGASNSPLHF.

The table lists this clone with a count of one. V is TRBV7-9 and J is TRBJ1-4; 7 nucleotides align to TRBD1. The V gene end was trimmed by 5 bases and the J gene end by 4 bases; junction bases not matched to a gene: 4. Germline V gene lookup returns CDR1 SEHNR and CDR2 FQNEAQ (reference sequence). CDR3 size: 14 residues. CDR3 amino acids: CASSAGTDNEKLFF. The DNA for the CDR3 is TGTGCCAGCAGCGCCGGGACAGATAATGAAAAACTGTTTTTT.

The chain recombines TRBV5-5 with TRBJ2-1; TRBD2 agrees at 13 bases. CDR1 and CDR2 (germline): SGHKS, YYEKEE (reference sequence). The CDR3 is 16 residues long. V lost 0 bases, J lost 7 bases, and 4 bases stayed unmatched. CDR3 region: CASSLEVTSGGNEQFF. The CDR3 DNA reads as TGTGCCAGCAGCTTGGAAGTGACTAGCGGGGGGAATGAGCAGTTCTTC.

The chain combines TRBV10-3 with TRBJ1-2; no clear D. From germline, CDR1 is ENHRY and CDR2 SYGVKD. V lost 3 bases to trimming and J lost 2 bases, with 10 bases between them. The CDR3 extends over 14 amino acids. CDR3 sequence: CAISEPGENYGYTF. The CDR3 DNA reads as TGTGCCATCAGTGAACCAGGAGAAAACTATGGCTACACCTTC.

Comment on this clone: At one of its ends the junction is not consistent with the germline gene, which may arise from a read error. The chain uses TRBV4-2 and TRBJ2-2, with D uncertain. The CDR3 length is 15 residues. Germline V gives CDR1 LGHNA, CDR2 YNFKEQ. In DNA form, the CDR3 reads TGTGCCAGCAGCCAAGAAATGGCGAACGCCGGGGAGCTGTTTTTT. Protein sequence: CASSQEMANAGELFF.